The following is a TCR beta chain sequence with its context. Its antigen remains unidentified. Sorting isolated naive CD8 T cells as CD8+CD4-CCR7+CD45RA+ events. CDR1 LGHNA and CDR2 YNFKEQ come from the germline V gene. The CDR3 is 14 amino acids. Trimming shortened V by 1 base and J by 5 bases, and 12 bases separated the two germline ends. For bulk TCR libraries, previously described methods and listed TCR primers were used. TCRdb itself ran the PCR reads through MiXCR, one entry per CDR3 protein. The sample lists about 510,000 distinct CDR3 sequences; around a fifth were seen once. This sample was taken from a study of molecular identifiers for immune sequencing clone quantification. Study-level points and caveats: In cases of identical TCR molecules sharing a barcode, highly expanded clone sizes could be underestimated. Among effectors, clones above 20 RNA copies held over 98% of molecules; among naive cells, under 1%.

What was sequenced was naive CD8+ T cells from blood, with Jurkat cell RNA spiked in. The sample's subset: FACS-sorted CD8+CD4-CCR7+CD45RA+ naive T cells. J is TRBJ2-7 and V is TRBV4-2, with D unclear. This TCR derives from a human donor in good health. Some libraries in this study had Jurkat cell RNA spiked in. The DNA for the CDR3 is TGTGCCAGCAGCCAAGGTGCCTCGGTAGACGAGCAGTACTTC. Residues: CASSQGASVDEQYF.